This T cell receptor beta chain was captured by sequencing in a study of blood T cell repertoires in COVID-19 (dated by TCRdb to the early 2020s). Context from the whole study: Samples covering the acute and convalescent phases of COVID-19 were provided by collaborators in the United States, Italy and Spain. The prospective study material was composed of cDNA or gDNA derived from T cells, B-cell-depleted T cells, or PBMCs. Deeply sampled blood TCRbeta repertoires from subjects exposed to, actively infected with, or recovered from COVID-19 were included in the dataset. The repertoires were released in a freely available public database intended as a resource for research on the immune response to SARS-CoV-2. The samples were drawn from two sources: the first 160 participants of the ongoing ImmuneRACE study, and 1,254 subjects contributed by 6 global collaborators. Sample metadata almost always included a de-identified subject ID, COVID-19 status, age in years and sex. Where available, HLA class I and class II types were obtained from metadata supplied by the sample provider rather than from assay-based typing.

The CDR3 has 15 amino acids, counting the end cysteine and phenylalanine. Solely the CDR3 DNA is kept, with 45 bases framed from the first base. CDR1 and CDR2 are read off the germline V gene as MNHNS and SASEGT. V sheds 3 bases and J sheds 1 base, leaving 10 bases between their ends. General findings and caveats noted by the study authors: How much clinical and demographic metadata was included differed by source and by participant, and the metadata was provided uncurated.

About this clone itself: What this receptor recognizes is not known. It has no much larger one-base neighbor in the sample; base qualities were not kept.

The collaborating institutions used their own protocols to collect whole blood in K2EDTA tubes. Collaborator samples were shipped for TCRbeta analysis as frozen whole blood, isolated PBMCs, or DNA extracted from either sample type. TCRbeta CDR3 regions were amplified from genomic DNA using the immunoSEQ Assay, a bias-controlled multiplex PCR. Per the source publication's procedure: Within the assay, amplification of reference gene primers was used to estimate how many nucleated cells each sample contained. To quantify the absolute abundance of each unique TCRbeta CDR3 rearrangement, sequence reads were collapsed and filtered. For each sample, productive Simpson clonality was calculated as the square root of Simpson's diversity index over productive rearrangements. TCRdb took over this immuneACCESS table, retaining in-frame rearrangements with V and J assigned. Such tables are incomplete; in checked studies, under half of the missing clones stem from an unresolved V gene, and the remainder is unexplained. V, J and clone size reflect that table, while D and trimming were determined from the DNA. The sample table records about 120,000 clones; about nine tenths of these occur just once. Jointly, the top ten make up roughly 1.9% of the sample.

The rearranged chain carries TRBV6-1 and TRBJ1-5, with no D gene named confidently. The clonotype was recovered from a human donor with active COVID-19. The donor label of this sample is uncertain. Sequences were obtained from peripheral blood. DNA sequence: TGTGCCAGCAGTGAGCTCAGGATCAGCAATCAGCCCCAGCATTTT. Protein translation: CASSELRISNQPQHF.